A single sample is the source of the 30 T cell receptor beta chains below, sequenced in a study of cytomegalovirus exposure and HLA in healthy donors (dated by TCRdb to about 2017). The library was prepared using the immunoSEQ multiplex PCR assay. The multiplex PCR relied on a mix of 60 forward primers for TCR Vbeta segments and 13 reverse primers for TCR Jbeta segments. TCRdb stores this immuneACCESS table with in-frame sequences only. Part of the clones is absent; in the studies checked, under half of the shortfall reflects unresolved V genes, and no reason is known for the rest. Across this sample there are 90,000 to 150,000 clones, with roughly four fifths seen only once. The ten largest clones capture around 2% of the sample. Sequencing input: PBMCs. The receptors stem from a middle-aged man in good health and CMV-seronegative.

The J gene is TRBJ1-1, the V gene TRBV28; 7 bases are shared with TRBD1. This CDR3 has 15 amino acids. CDR1 is MDHEN and CDR2 is SYDVKM in the germline V gene. The J segment lost 6 bases and the V segment lost 3 bases, leaving 10 bases of the junction unmatched. The CDR3 DNA reads as TGTGCCAGCAGTTTCCAGGGGGAGAAGCGTGCTGAAGCTTTCTTT. This codes for CASSFQGEKRAEAFF.

V gene TRBV29-1 combines with J gene TRBJ2-5; 10 bases agree with TRBD2. The germline CDR1 and CDR2 sequences are SQVTM and ANQGSEA. Trimming at V came to 6 bases and at J to 2 bases, leaving 3 bases not matched to a gene. The CDR3 is made up of 13 amino acids. CDR3 residues: CSVPSGSQETQYF. The CDR3 nucleotides read TGCAGCGTGCCTAGCGGGAGTCAAGAGACCCAGTACTTC.

The V and J genes are TRBV5-1 and TRBJ2-1; D is undetermined. This CDR3 is 15 amino acids long. In germline, CDR1 is SGHRS, CDR2 YFSETQ. V dropped 0 bases and J dropped 0 bases, with 7 bases sitting between them. Written as DNA, the CDR3 is TGCGCCAGCAGCTTGGACGTGAGCTCCTACAATGAGCAGTTCTTC. Encoded protein: CASSLDVSSYNEQFF.

V and J are TRBV30 and TRBJ1-2, with 10 bases lining up with TRBD1. Per germline, CDR1 GTSNPN and CDR2 SVGIG (reference sequence). CDR3 length equals 15 residues. Trimming took 1 base from V and 3 from J; bases not matched to a gene: 5. The CDR3 spells CAWSDETGGDYGYTF. For the CDR3, the DNA is TGTGCCTGGAGTGATGAGACAGGGGGCGACTATGGCTACACCTTC. Based on the CDR3 plus reference TRBV30 and TRBJ1-2, the full variable domain is SQTIHQWPATLVQPVGSPLSLECTVEGTSNPNLYWYRQAAGRGLQLLFYSVGIGQISSEVPQNLSASRPQDRQFILSSKKLLLSDSGFYLCAWSDETGGDYGYTFGSGTRLTVV.

The chain uses TRBV9 and TRBJ2-1; 14 bases agree with TRBD2. V lost 4 bases, J lost 0 bases, and 15 bases stayed unmatched. Germline loops: CDR1 SGDLS, CDR2 YYNGEE. CDR3 length equals 21 residues. The CDR3 DNA follows: TGTGCCAGCAGCCACCTCGGTGGGCATGGGACTAGCGGGAGCTCCTACAATGAGCAGTTCTTC. Translation: CASSHLGGHGTSGSSYNEQFF.

V gene TRBV4-3 combines with J gene TRBJ2-1; 8 bases fit TRBD1. The CDR3 runs 16 residues. Trimming at V came to 4 bases and at J to 7 bases, leaving 12 bases not matched to a gene. In germline, CDR1 is LGHNA, CDR2 YSLEER. This CDR3 is CASSPAGTGRMNEQFF. The CDR3 DNA follows: TGCGCCAGCAGCCCAGCCGGGACAGGTAGGATGAATGAGCAGTTCTTC.

J is TRBJ2-7 and V is TRBV7-2; 8 positions match TRBD2. J gave up 4 bases and V 0 bases, and 11 bases lay outside the gene matches. Germline V lookup: CDR1 SGHTA, CDR2 FQGNSA. CDR3 size: 17 residues. Here the CDR3 DNA reads TGTGCCAGCAGCTTAGCCTCCGGGACTAGTCCCCCATACGAGCAGTACTTC. Amino acids: CASSLASGTSPPYEQYF.

The chain joins TRBV6-6 to TRBJ1-1; 9 bases line up with TRBD1. Per germline, CDR1 MNHNY and CDR2 SVGAGI (reference sequence). This CDR3 is 14 amino acids long. The V segment lost 2 bases and the J segment 4 bases; nucleotides outside the gene matches: 2. In DNA, the CDR3 is TGTGCCAGCAGTTACGGGACAGGGATCACTGAAGCTTTCTTT. It yields the protein CASSYGTGITEAFF.

This clone was seen a few times. The rearrangement links TRBV9 to TRBJ1-1; D is perhaps TRBD1 (5 bases). Germline V gene data show CDR1 as SGDLS and CDR2 as YYNGEE. CDR3 length: 14 amino acids. With 0 bases removed from V and 3 bases from J, the gap between germline ends came to 9 bases. CDR3 sequence: CASSVVGGYTEAFF. The DNA for the CDR3 is TGTGCCAGCAGCGTAGTGGGGGGGTACACTGAAGCTTTCTTT.

V and J are TRBV6-5 and TRBJ2-1, with 7 bases that match TRBD2. The V segment lost 10 bases and the J segment 5 bases; nucleotides outside the gene matches: 8. Germline V gives CDR1 MNHEY, CDR2 SVGAGI. This CDR3 region has 13 residues. In DNA form, the CDR3 reads TGTGCCACCCTCTCTAGCGGCCACAATGAGCAGTTCTTC. It codes for CATLSSGHNEQFF.

The chain couples TRBV23-1 to TRBJ2-7; D uncertain. TRBV23-1 carries the ORF label, with uncertain function. V lost 4 bases and J 3 bases, leaving 4 bases between the germline ends. CDR3 length: 11 residues. This CDR3 is CASSLVYEQYF. DNA of the CDR3: TGCGCCAGCAGTCTCGTCTACGAGCAGTACTTC.

This rearrangement joins TRBV10-2 to TRBJ1-3; 7 nucleotides align to TRBD1. With V trimmed by 7 bases and J by 1 base, 4 bases remained unmatched. The CDR3 sequence is 14 residues long. Per the germline V gene, CDR1 is WSHSY and CDR2 is SAAADI. As DNA, the CDR3 is TGCGCCAGCAACAGGGGTTATTCTGGAAACACCATATATTTT. Amino acids: CASNRGYSGNTIYF.

The CDR3 DNA reads TGTGCCAGCAGCCCAACAGGGGCCGAGGGGGGGACCCAGTACTTC. It specifies CASSPTGAEGGTQYF. The chain recombines TRBV7-3 with TRBJ2-5; D possibly corresponds to TRBD1 (7 bases). The ends were cut back, 5 bases at V and 7 bases at J, with 20 bases in the middle. The CDR3 is made up of 15 amino acids. The germline CDR1 and CDR2 sequences are SGHTA and FQGTGA.

Details on this clone: The same CDR3 arises from other DNA sequences in this sample as well. The V call is TRBV18, the J call TRBJ2-3; 7 positions agree with TRBD1. CDR3 length equals 14 residues. V lost 3 bases and J lost 3; bases outside the gene matches: 3. Germline V gene data show CDR1 as KGHSH and CDR2 as LQKENI. The CDR3 region is CASSPGQSTDTQYF. CDR3 bases: TGTGCCAGCTCACCGGGACAGTCAACAGATACGCAGTATTTT.

The V call is TRBV30, the J call TRBJ2-1, with 10 bases matching TRBD2. The V and J ends lost 2 bases and 9 bases, in that order; junction bases with no gene match: 4. Germline CDR1 and CDR2: GTSNPN and SVGIG (reference sequence). The length of the CDR3 is 13 residues. As DNA, the CDR3 is TGTGCCTGGAGTTCTAGCGGGAGCGGTGAGCAGTTCTTC. This sequence encodes CAWSSSGSGEQFF.

The chain joins TRBV2 to TRBJ2-5, with 7 nucleotides matching TRBD2. Germline V lookup: CDR1 SNHLY, CDR2 FYNNEI. The CDR3 extends over 13 amino acids. After removal of 8 bases from V and 0 bases from J, the junction contained 3 bases not matched to a gene. The CDR3 DNA follows: TGTGCCAGCCCTAGCGGAGACCAAGAGACCCAGTACTTC. Translating it yields CASPSGDQETQYF.

V usage is TRBV5-1 and J usage is TRBJ2-1; 15 nucleotides align to TRBD2. J was trimmed by 1 base and V by 3 bases; bases with no gene match: 8. The germline V gene encodes CDR1 SGHRS and CDR2 YFSETQ. The CDR3 consists of 19 residues. The CDR3 loop reads CASSWGLAGGTNSYNEQFF. The CDR3, as DNA: TGCGCCAGCAGCTGGGGACTAGCGGGAGGAACCAATTCCTACAATGAGCAGTTCTTC.

The CDR3 protein is CASSSPGTSGRGNEQFF. Written as DNA, the CDR3 is TGTGCCAGCAGTTCGCCCGGGACTAGCGGGAGGGGTAATGAGCAGTTCTTC. The chain joins TRBV27 to TRBJ2-1; 16 bases line up with TRBD2. CDR1 and CDR2 (germline): MNHEY, SMNVEV (reference sequence). The V gene end was trimmed by 4 bases and the J gene end by 7 bases; junction bases not matched to a gene: 7. There are 17 residues in the CDR3.

The chain combines TRBV6-5 with TRBJ2-6; D gene unclear. CDR1 and CDR2 from the germline V gene are MNHEY and SVGAGI. Trimming left V 4 bases short and J 0 bases short, with 7 bases between. This CDR3 contains 15 residues. The CDR3 DNA follows: TGTGCCAGCAGTTCCCTGAGCTCTGGGGCCAACGTCCTGACTTTC. Amino acids: CASSSLSSGANVLTF.

This clone has only one observation. V usage is TRBV27 and J usage is TRBJ2-3; a weak D match, TRBD2 (5 bases). The CDR3 contains 14 residues. Deletions cut 3 bases from V and 4 bases from J, with 11 bases between. Germline V gene sequence: CDR1 MNHEY, CDR2 SMNVEV (reference sequence). CDR3 in DNA: TGTGCCAGCAGTTTTTCCTCGAGGGCAGATACGCAGTATTTT. Its protein is CASSFSSRADTQYF.

This clone came up once. This chain connects TRBV5-1 to TRBJ2-2, with 10 bases that match TRBD2. The germline CDR1 and CDR2 sequences are SGHRS and YFSETQ. This CDR3 is built from 17 residues. The V gene end was trimmed by 4 bases and the J gene end by 1 base; junction bases not matched to a gene: 7. CDR3 sequence reads: CASSTFSGRQNTGELFF. Written as DNA, the CDR3 is TGCGCCAGCAGCACCTTTAGCGGGAGGCAGAACACCGGGGAGCTGTTTTTT.

V gene TRBV5-1 combines with J gene TRBJ1-4; 8 nucleotides line up with TRBD1. The CDR3 runs 14 residues. Germline V gene data show CDR1 as SGHRS and CDR2 as YFSETQ. V lost 4 bases and J lost 4; bases outside the gene matches: 3. For the CDR3, the DNA is TGCGCCAGCAGCCTGACAGGGGTTAATGAAAAACTGTTTTTT. Encoded protein: CASSLTGVNEKLFF.

The V call is TRBV25-1, the J call TRBJ2-7; 7 bases match TRBD1. Germline-derived CDR1 and CDR2 are MGHDK and SYGVNS. CDR3 length: 13 residues. V was clipped by 3 bases and J by 2 bases; unmatched bases: 1. CDR3 in DNA: TGTGCCAGCAGTGACCAGGGGGCCTACGAGCAGTACTTC. Translation: CASSDQGAYEQYF.

This chain joins TRBV6-6 and TRBJ1-3; D gene ambiguous. This CDR3 contains 15 residues. Trimming pared 0 bases from V and 2 bases from J, leaving 8 bases between. CDR1 is MNHNY and CDR2 is SVGAGI in the germline V gene (reference sequence). The DNA for the CDR3 is TGTGCCAGCAGTTACTCTCCCACTACTGGAAACACCATATATTTT. This sequence encodes CASSYSPTTGNTIYF.

This clone appeared a few times. The rearrangement uses TRBV5-8 and TRBJ1-2; the D gene is possibly TRBD1 (6 bases). V was cut by 4 bases and J by 2 bases, with 9 bases left in between. The CDR3 is 13 residues long. Per the germline V gene, CDR1 is SGHTS and CDR2 is YDEGEE. The CDR3 DNA reads as TGTGCCAGCAGCCCGGACAGCAACTATGGCTACACCTTC. This gives the protein CASSPDSNYGYTF.

The chain employs TRBV2 and TRBJ1-5; 7 positions match TRBD1. The trim removed 7 bases at V and 6 bases at J, leaving 9 bases unmatched. The CDR3 is 14 amino acids. CDR1 SNHLY and CDR2 FYNNEI come from the germline V gene. CDR3 sequence reads: CASTNPGQLQPQHF. The CDR3 DNA reads as TGTGCCAGCACCAACCCGGGACAGCTTCAGCCCCAGCATTTT.

The V gene is TRBV28, the J gene TRBJ2-5; 10 bases map to TRBD1. The J call may be wrong; the DNA end is better matched by TRBJ2-7. This CDR3 contains 15 residues. Germline lookup yields CDR1 MDHEN and CDR2 SYDVKM. The CDR3 sequence: CASSLVTGGRDEQYF. The CDR3 nucleotides read TGTGCCAGCAGTTTAGTGACAGGGGGCAGGGACGAGCAGTACTTC.

CDR3 residues: CASSTGLAGPSTDTQYF. The CDR3 bases are TGCGCCAGCAGCACGGGACTAGCGGGACCTAGCACAGATACGCAGTATTTT. This chain links TRBV5-1 with TRBJ2-3, with TRBD2 matching 13 bases. The CDR3 length is 17 residues. Per the germline V gene, CDR1 is SGHRS and CDR2 is YFSETQ. The trim removed 4 bases at V and 0 bases at J, leaving 5 bases unmatched.

The chain is built from TRBV5-1 and TRBJ2-5; 7 bases agree with TRBD2. CDR3 length: 16 residues. Trimming removed 6 bases from V and 1 base from J; junction bases left unmatched: 12. CDR1 is SGHRS and CDR2 is YFSETQ in the germline V gene. CDR3 DNA sequence: TGCGCCAGCACCATTGGAGGTAGCGGGTCCCAAGAGACCCAGTACTTC. Its translation: CASTIGGSGSQETQYF.

The rearrangement uses TRBV28 and TRBJ1-5; D unclear. Looked up from germline, CDR1 is MDHEN and CDR2 is SYDVKM. Between the trimmed V and J ends, which lost 5 bases and 0 bases, there was a span of 11 bases. The CDR3 has 15 residues. CDR3 in DNA: TGTGCCAGCAGTCCCCCCCCCTATAGCAATCAGCCCCAGCATTTT. Translating gives CASSPPPYSNQPQHF.